The source of this TCR beta chain is a study of T cell responses to AZD1222 COVID-19 vaccine. Study-level findings and limits: Reportedly, nearly half of unique spike TCRs recognized epitopes outside B.1.351/B.1.1.7 mutations. The number of AZD1222 recipients seropositive at baseline was only 6 or 7.

The CDR3 sequence is 13 residues long. Trimming shortened V by 0 bases and J by 8 bases, and 10 bases separated the two germline ends. TCRdb's table, derived via immunoSEQ multiplex PCR, lists solely in-frame clones and lacks some. The data contain about 26,000 clones, around 90% of them singletons. In regard to this clone: Its target is unknown.

The source material was peripheral blood, sampled 28 days after the second AZD1222 dose. The origin of this receptor is an adult who received the AZD1222 COVID-19 vaccine. The J gene is TRBJ1-2, the V gene TRBV12-3 or TRBV12-4; D remains ambiguous. The CDR3 spells CASSLAGREGYTF. The CDR3 nucleotides are TGTGCCAGCAGTTTAGCTGGTCGGGAAGGCTACACCTTC.